This is a list of T cell receptor beta chains from one sample in a study of T cell responses to AZD1222 COVID-19 vaccine. Profiled with immunoSEQ multiplex PCR; TCRdb holds only in-frame clones, not every one. The table has around 60,000 clones, 81% seen once. This material consisted of peripheral blood, taken 28 days after the second AZD1222 dose. The source is an adult who received the AZD1222 COVID-19 vaccine. The CDR3 runs from the conserved cysteine through the conserved F or W. The order of the fields is V gene, CDR3 length, D gene, clone size, J gene, CDR3 protein, CDR3 DNA. The D gene is left open where the match is weak. Size is stated for part of the rows, as once, few or many counts, or as a class when the clone is expanded.

TRBV20-1	10	.	.	TRBJ2-1	CSASRNEQFF	TGCAGTGCTAGTCGCAATGAGCAGTTCTTC
TRBV28	10	.	.	TRBJ2-5	CASRGMTQYF	TGTGCCAGCAGGGGTATGACCCAGTACTTC
TRBV7-9	14	.	few	TRBJ1-2	CASSPDGRSDGYTF	TGTGCCAGCAGCCCTGACGGGCGTTCGGATGGCTACACCTTC
TRBV11-2	15	.	medium-sized	TRBJ2-1	CASSIRAGVGNEQFF	TGTGCCAGCAGCATAAGGGCAGGGGTTGGCAATGAGCAGTTCTTC
TRBV4-2	16	TRBD2	.	TRBJ2-3	CASSQEASGSPDTQYF	TGTGCCAGCAGCCAAGAAGCTAGCGGGAGCCCAGATACGCAGTATTTT
TRBV4-3	14	.	many	TRBJ1-6	CASSPGPYNSPLHF	TGCGCCAGCAGCCCAGGGCCCTATAATTCACCCCTCCACTTT
TRBV28	12	.	.	TRBJ1-5	CACYTSNQPQHF	TGTGCCTGCTACACTAGCAATCAGCCCCAGCATTTT
TRBV6-1	13	.	.	TRBJ2-7	CASSEPHVYEQYF	TGTGCCAGCAGTGAGCCACATGTCTACGAGCAGTACTTC
TRBV11-2	13	TRBD1	.	TRBJ2-5	CASRGQGRETQYF	TGTGCCAGCAGGGGACAGGGGCGAGAGACCCAGTACTTC
TRBV13	17	.	.	TRBJ1-5	CASTASSGGRSNQPQHF	TGTGCCAGCACAGCTTCCTCCGGAGGGAGGAGCAATCAGCCCCAGCATTTT
TRBV24-1	18	TRBD2	.	TRBJ2-3	CATSDLAGGPWGTDTQYF	TGTGCCACCAGTGATCTTGCGGGAGGGCCGTGGGGCACAGATACGCAGTATTTT
TRBV11-2	17	TRBD2	.	TRBJ2-2	CASSSSGTLKNTGELFF	TGTGCCAGCAGCTCCAGCGGGACCTTGAAGAACACCGGGGAGCTGTTTTTT
TRBV6-5	16	TRBD1	.	TRBJ1-2	CASSYLSQGANYGYTF	TGTGCCAGCAGTTACTTGTCACAGGGGGCAAACTATGGCTACACCTTC
TRBV4-3	13	.	once	TRBJ2-5	CASSSKADSTQYF	TGCGCCAGCAGCTCTAAGGCGGATTCGACCCAGTACTTC
TRBV3-1/TRBV3-2	16	TRBD2	once	TRBJ2-3	CASSQDGGSPPDTQYF	TGTGCCAGCAGCCAAGATGGCGGGAGTCCCCCAGATACGCAGTATTTT
TRBV6-5	14	.	.	TRBJ2-7	CASSQDGYGYEQYF	TGTGCCAGCAGCCAGGACGGTTATGGCTACGAGCAGTACTTC
TRBV5-1	16	.	once	TRBJ2-5	CASSSLNRPNQETQYF	TGCGCCAGCAGCTCCCTCAACCGTCCTAATCAAGAGACCCAGTACTTC
TRBV27	14	TRBD1	.	TRBJ2-7	CASSLGTGNYEQYF	TGTGCCAGCAGTTTGGGGACAGGGAACTACGAGCAGTACTTC
TRBV20-1	10	.	.	TRBJ1-2	CSATGKGYTF	TGCAGTGCTACCGGGAAAGGCTACACCTTC
TRBV7-3	17	.	.	TRBJ2-6	CASSTGPPASGANVLTF	TGTGCCAGCAGCACGGGACCTCCGGCCTCTGGGGCCAACGTCCTGACTTTC
TRBV28	17	.	.	TRBJ1-2	CASSFSGAILINYGYTF	TGTGCCAGCAGTTTTTCAGGGGCCATCCTCATTAACTATGGCTACACCTTC
TRBV21-1	16	.	few	TRBJ2-3	CASSFRDRGCTDTQYF	TGTGCCAGCAGTTTCCGGGACAGGGGATGCACAGATACGCAGTATTTT
TRBV24-1	12	.	.	TRBJ1-2	CATSDLTDGYTF	TGTGCCACCAGTGATTTAACAGATGGCTACACCTTC
TRBV11-2	11	.	once	TRBJ1-2	CASGGNYGYTF	TGTGCCAGCGGCGGGAACTATGGCTACACCTTC
TRBV27	16	TRBD2	.	TRBJ2-7	CASRRLAADSSYEQYF	TGTGCCAGTCGGAGACTAGCGGCCGACTCCTCCTACGAGCAGTACTTC
TRBV6-5	14	TRBD1	.	TRBJ2-7	CASSPGQGSYEQYF	TGTGCCAGCAGTCCGGGACAGGGCTCCTACGAGCAGTACTTC
TRBV7-2	17	TRBD1	.	TRBJ1-1	CASSPGRGHIGNTEAFF	TGTGCCAGCAGCCCCGGCAGGGGGCATATAGGGAACACTGAAGCTTTCTTT
TRBV6-5	14	.	.	TRBJ2-3	CASSYSASEDTQYF	TGTGCCAGCAGTTACTCGGCTAGCGAAGATACGCAGTATTTT
TRBV7-9	12	.	.	TRBJ2-7	CASSPDMYEQYF	TGTGCCAGCAGCCCCGACATGTACGAGCAGTACTTC
TRBV7-2	15	TRBD1	.	TRBJ2-7	CASSPGTGGFYEQYF	TGTGCCAGCAGCCCCGGGACAGGGGGCTTTTACGAGCAGTACTTC
TRBV4-1	15	TRBD2	.	TRBJ2-7	CASSQVGTSAYEQYF	TGCGCCAGCAGCCAAGTTGGGACTAGTGCCTACGAGCAGTACTTC
TRBV28	14	.	.	TRBJ1-1	CASSFGGRGTEAFF	TGTGCCAGCAGTTTCGGTGGCAGGGGCACTGAAGCTTTCTTT
TRBV15	12	.	.	TRBJ1-2	CATSTGPHGYTF	TGTGCCACCAGCACCGGGCCTCATGGCTACACCTTC
TRBV5-6	15	TRBD1	.	TRBJ2-3	CASSLGQGKSDTQYF	TGTGCCAGCAGCTTGGGACAGGGGAAGTCAGATACGCAGTATTTT
TRBV30	13	.	.	TRBJ2-7	CAWNGLSPYEQYF	TGTGCCTGGAACGGACTCAGCCCCTACGAGCAGTACTTC
TRBV13	13	.	.	TRBJ1-5	CASSSFSNQPQHF	TGTGCCAGCAGCTCCTTTAGCAATCAGCCCCAGCATTTT
TRBV5-8	12	.	.	TRBJ2-5	CASSGFRETQYF	TGTGCCAGCAGCGGGTTTAGAGAGACCCAGTACTTC
TRBV12-5	12	.	.	TRBJ1-2	CASALTGYGYTF	TGTGCTAGTGCCTTGACCGGCTATGGCTACACCTTC
TRBV3-1/TRBV3-2	13	.	.	TRBJ2-7	CASSPGGPYEQYF	TGTGCCAGCAGCCCGGGGGGCCCCTACGAGCAGTACTTC
TRBV7-2	12	.	.	TRBJ2-7	CASSLQGYEQYF	TGTGCCAGCAGCTTACAGGGCTACGAGCAGTACTTC
TRBV7-2	14	TRBD2	.	TRBJ2-1	CASRSGSSYNEQFF	TGTGCCAGCCGAAGCGGGAGCTCCTACAATGAGCAGTTCTTC